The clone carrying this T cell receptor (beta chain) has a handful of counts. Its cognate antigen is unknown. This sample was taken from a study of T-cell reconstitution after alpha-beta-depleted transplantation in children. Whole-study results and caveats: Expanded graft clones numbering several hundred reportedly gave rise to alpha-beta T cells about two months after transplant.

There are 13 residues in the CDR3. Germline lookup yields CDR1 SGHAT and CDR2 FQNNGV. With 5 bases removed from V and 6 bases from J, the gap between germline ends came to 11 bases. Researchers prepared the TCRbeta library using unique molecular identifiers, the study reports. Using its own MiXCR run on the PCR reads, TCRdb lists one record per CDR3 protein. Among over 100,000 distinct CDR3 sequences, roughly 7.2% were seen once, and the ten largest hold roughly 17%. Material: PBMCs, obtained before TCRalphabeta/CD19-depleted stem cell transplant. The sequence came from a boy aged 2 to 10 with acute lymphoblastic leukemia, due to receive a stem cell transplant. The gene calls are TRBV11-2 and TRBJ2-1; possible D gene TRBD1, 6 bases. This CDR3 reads CASSKGTTNEQFF. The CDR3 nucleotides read TGTGCCAGCAGCAAGGGGACAACCAATGAGCAGTTCTTC.